This TCR beta chain was recovered during a study of T-cell reconstitution after alpha-beta-depleted transplantation in children. As it was prepared, the TCRbeta library received unique molecular identifiers. MiXCR, applied by TCRdb to the PCR reads, yields one record per CDR3 protein. Counted here are 450,000 to 550,000 distinct CDR3 sequences, over 10% occurring once; the ten biggest clones make up around 15%. Whole-study findings and limits: Reportedly, roughly two months post-transplant, alpha-beta T cells arose from several hundred expanded graft clones. Where some patients showed high TCRbeta diversity at day 60, it came from recipient T cells and thymic progenitors that had survived. T-cell numbers and diversity one year post-transplant derived largely from freshly generated T cells.

Regarding this clonotype: Its antigen is as yet unknown.

The CDR3 spans 16 residues. Germline loops: CDR1 LGHDT, CDR2 YNNKEL (reference sequence). V lost 1 base, J lost 4 bases, and 3 bases stayed unmatched. This receptor was taken from a female patient younger than 10 who had a stem cell transplant for aplastic anemia, so the T cells may come from the graft donor. V is TRBV3-1 and J is TRBJ2-2, with TRBD2 matching 10 bases. This material consisted of PBMCs, mostly from graft donor cells, taken 180 days after TCRalphabeta/CD19-depleted stem cell transplant. The CDR3 spells CASSQGASGSTGELFF. The CDR3 DNA reads as TGTGCCAGCAGCCAAGGGGCTAGCGGGAGCACCGGGGAGCTGTTTTTT.